This T cell receptor beta chain was captured in a study of control samples from healthy donors and cancer patients. The method was immunoSEQ multiplex PCR; TCRdb's version includes in-frame clones alone and lacks a portion of them. Found here are approximately 170,000 clones, around 91% of them singletons; the top ten hold roughly 1.3%. This clone was recorded only once. The CDR3 sequence is 13 residues long. CDR1 and CDR2 from the germline V gene are MDHEN and SYDVKM. V was pared by 11 bases and J by 5 bases, with 15 bases between. Sequenced input: blood. V is TRBV28 and J is TRBJ1-4, with D possibly matching TRBD1 (6 bases). This receptor was obtained from a woman aged 45-65 years in good health. CDR3 sequence: CAVGRGHNEKLFF. The CDR3 nucleotides are TGTGCCGTGGGCCGGGGACACAATGAAAAACTGTTTTTT.